One and the same sample provided the 11 T cell receptor beta chains below, sequenced in a study of pediatric ulcerative colitis. TCRdb keeps only in-frame clones here, not all; method: immunoSEQ multiplex PCR. The sample holds around 18,000 clones, roughly 80% seen once. During colonoscopy, one to two rectal pinch biopsies were collected. Sequenced: gut tissue. Source of these receptors: a boy aged 5 to 17 with moderate ulcerative colitis.

The rearrangement joins TRBV19 to TRBJ1-5, with 8 positions matching TRBD1. Germline CDR1 reads LNHDA; CDR2 reads SQIVND (reference sequence). The CDR3 totals 16 residues. The junction had 11 bases not matched to a gene; V was cut back by 7 bases and J by 3 bases. Written as DNA, the CDR3 is TGTGCCAGTACGGGACAGGTTAACGGGGTCAATCAGCCCCAGCATTTT. Amino acids: CASTGQVNGVNQPQHF.

V is TRBV7-6 and J is TRBJ1-2; TRBD1 agrees at 7 bases. Trimming took 5 bases from V and 4 from J; bases not matched to a gene: 7. This CDR3 comprises 14 residues. Germline-derived CDR1 and CDR2 are SGHVS and FNYEAQ. The CDR3 nucleotides read TGTGCCAGCAGCCCCGGGACAGACCCCTATGGCTACACCTTC. Protein: CASSPGTDPYGYTF.

The V and J genes are TRBV18 and TRBJ1-4; D not certain. CDR3 length: 16 residues. Trimming took 3 bases from V and 3 from J, leaving 14 bases between them. From germline, CDR1 is KGHSH and CDR2 LQKENI. The CDR3 region is CASSPDRPGPNEKLFF. CDR3 DNA: TGTGCCAGCTCACCGGACCGCCCGGGCCCTAATGAAAAACTGTTTTTT.

The V gene is TRBV11-1, the J gene TRBJ1-1; the D gene is possibly TRBD1 (5 bases). The germline gives CDR1 SGHAT, CDR2 FQDESV (reference sequence). With 6 bases removed from V and 4 bases from J, the gap between germline ends came to 15 bases. The CDR3 totals 14 residues. In DNA, the CDR3 is TGTGCCAGCAGACAGATACTGGGGGTCACTGAAGCTTTCTTT. Protein: CASRQILGVTEAFF.

This clone was counted once. The identical CDR3 is also encoded by other nucleotide sequences in the sample. V usage is TRBV4-3 and J usage is TRBJ2-7, with 11 bases aligning to TRBD2. CDR3 length equals 15 residues. V was clipped by 4 bases and J by 4 bases; unmatched bases: 6. Per germline, CDR1 LGHNA and CDR2 YSLEER. Here the CDR3 reads CASSRGTSGNYEQYF. The CDR3 DNA reads as TGCGCCAGCAGCCGCGGGACTAGCGGTAATTACGAGCAGTACTTC.

The chain has TRBV9 and TRBJ2-1; 7 bases map to TRBD2. CDR1 is SGDLS and CDR2 is YYNGEE in the germline V gene. Losses at the gene ends were 4 bases for V and 9 bases for J; bases not matched to a gene: 13. The CDR3 consists of 15 residues. The CDR3 loop is CASSPSPGTKSEQFF. The CDR3 coding sequence is TGTGCCAGCAGCCCCAGCCCCGGGACTAAAAGTGAGCAGTTCTTC.

Concerning this clone: In the same sample, other DNA sequences code for this CDR3. The chain is built from TRBV27 and TRBJ2-3; D is perhaps TRBD1 or TRBD2 (5 bases each). The V end was cut by 5 bases, the J end by 5 bases, with 8 bases between. Germline loops: CDR1 MNHEY, CDR2 SMNVEV (reference sequence). This CDR3 has 12 residues. The CDR3 loop reads CASSSGGDTQYF. CDR3 DNA sequence: TGTGCCAGCAGTAGTGGGGGAGATACGCAGTATTTT.

The genes are TRBV7-2 and TRBJ1-4, with D uncertain. CDR1 is SGHTA, CDR2 FQGNSA, per germline. CDR3 length: 13 residues. V was pared by 5 bases and J by 4 bases, with 8 bases between. The chain's CDR3 is CASSRGLNEKLFF. Here the CDR3 DNA reads TGTGCCAGCAGCCGAGGCCTTAATGAAAAACTGTTTTTT.

The chain combines TRBV7-8 with TRBJ2-1; 7 nucleotides match TRBD1. Germline CDR1 reads SGHVS; CDR2 reads FQNEAQ. V trimming: 1 base; J trimming: 2 bases; junction bases outside the gene matches: 2. The CDR3 is 15 amino acids. The CDR3 nucleotides are TGTGCCAGCAGCTTAGAGGGGGCCACCTACAATGAGCAGTTCTTC. It yields the protein CASSLEGATYNEQFF. Variable domain in full (rest from reference TRBV7-8 and TRBJ2-1): GAGVSQSPRYKVAKRGQDVALRCDPISGHVSLFWYQQALGQGPEFLTYFQNEAQLDKSGLPSDRFFAERPEGSVSTLKIQRTQQEDSAVYLCASSLEGATYNEQFFGPGTRLTVL.

CDR3 region: CASSTGQVGSGNTIYF. As DNA, the CDR3 is TGTGCCAGCAGCACCGGACAGGTGGGCTCTGGAAACACCATATATTTT. The chain joins TRBV9 to TRBJ1-3; 7 positions agree with TRBD1. This CDR3 has 16 residues. V trimming: 4 bases; J trimming: 0 bases; junction bases outside the gene matches: 7. The germline V gene encodes CDR1 SGDLS and CDR2 YYNGEE.

This clone occurred once. The chain recombines TRBV27 with TRBJ2-7; 9 positions match TRBD2. In germline, CDR1 is MNHEY, CDR2 SMNVEV (reference sequence). This CDR3 comprises 18 residues. V shed 4 bases, J shed 2 bases, and the junction held 15 bases outside the gene matches. The CDR3 is CASSSTRRLAEVAYEQYF. The CDR3 DNA reads TGTGCCAGCAGTTCCACTCGAAGACTAGCGGAAGTTGCCTACGAGCAGTACTTC.